The T cell receptor (beta chain) under discussion was sequenced for a study of cytomegalovirus exposure and HLA in healthy donors. Broader study findings: Cytomegalovirus status was reportedly diagnosed by the classifier with high sensitivity and specificity.

Germline V CDR1 and CDR2: SGHRS, YFSETQ. This CDR3 has 12 residues. Deletions cut 4 bases from V and 1 base from J, with 3 bases between. PCR was performed using 60 Vbeta and 13 Jbeta primers. In the source study's methods: A later analysis counted around 74 million unique TCR beta chains, about 10 million shared. Method: immunoSEQ multiplex PCR; TCRdb's copy keeps in-frame clones and lacks some. The V and J calls and the clone size are those of that table, but D and trimming were determined from the DNA. The sample gives 150,000 to 200,000 clones, around 85% of which show up once; approximately 2.2% is in the top ten. A remark on this clone: Its antigen is not known.

This clonotype was obtained from a male donor in good health and CMV-seronegative. The chain is built from TRBV5-1 and TRBJ2-1; D remains unclear. The sequencing sample was made of PBMCs. CDR3 loop: CASSPSYNEQFF. CDR3 nucleotide sequence: TGCGCCAGCAGCCCGTCCTACAATGAGCAGTTCTTC.